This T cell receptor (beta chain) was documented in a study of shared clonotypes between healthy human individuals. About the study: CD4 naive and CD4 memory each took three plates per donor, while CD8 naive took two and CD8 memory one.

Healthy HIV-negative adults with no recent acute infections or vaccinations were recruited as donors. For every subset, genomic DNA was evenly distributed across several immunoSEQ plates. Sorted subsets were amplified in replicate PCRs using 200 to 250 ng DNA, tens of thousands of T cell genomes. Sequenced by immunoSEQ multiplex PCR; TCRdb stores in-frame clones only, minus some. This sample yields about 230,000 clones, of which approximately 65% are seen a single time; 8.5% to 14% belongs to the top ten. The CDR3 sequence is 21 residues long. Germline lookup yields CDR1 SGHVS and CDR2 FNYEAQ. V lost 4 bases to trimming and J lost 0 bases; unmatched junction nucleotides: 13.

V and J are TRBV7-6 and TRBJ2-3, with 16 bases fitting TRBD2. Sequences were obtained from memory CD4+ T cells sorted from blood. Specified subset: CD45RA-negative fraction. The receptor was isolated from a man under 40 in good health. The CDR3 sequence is CASSSAPLSGLAGGSTDTQYF. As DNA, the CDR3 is TGTGCCAGCAGCTCCGCCCCCTTATCGGGACTAGCGGGAGGGAGCACAGATACGCAGTATTTT. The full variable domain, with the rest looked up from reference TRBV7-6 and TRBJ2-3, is GAGVSQSPRYKVTKRGQDVALRCDPISGHVSLYWYRQALGQGPEFLTYFNYEAQQDKSGLPNDRFSAERPEGSISTLTIQRTEQRDSAMYRCASSSAPLSGLAGGSTDTQYFGPGTRLTVL.